The T cell receptor (beta chain) described here comes from a study of cytomegalovirus exposure and HLA in healthy donors. The study ran its PCR with 60 Vbeta and 13 Jbeta primers. Assay used: immunoSEQ multiplex PCR; TCRdb lists only in-frame clones, some missing. This sample yields 60,000 to 75,000 clones, of which approximately 74% are seen a single time; about 20% belongs to the top ten. CDR3 length: 14 residues. Germline CDR1 reads SQVTM; CDR2 reads ANQGSEA. V shed 4 bases and J 3 bases; nucleotides not matched to a gene: 4. This chain connects TRBV29-1 to TRBJ1-1, with TRBD1 matching 11 bases. Sequencing was done on a sample of PBMCs. The receptor's source is a woman under 40 in good health and CMV-seropositive. The CDR3 is CSVGDRGGYTEAFF. DNA for the CDR3: TGCAGCGTTGGGGACAGGGGGGGATACACTGAAGCTTTCTTT.